These 9 T cell receptor beta chains came from one sample sequenced in a study of identical twins. TCRdb re-derived calls from the 5' RACE reads in MiXCR, one entry per CDR3 protein. The data show under 300,000 distinct CDR3 sequences, roughly 13% seen once. The sample comprised memory (CD45RO+) T cells sorted from blood. The receptors derive from a woman younger than 30 in good health.

The rearrangement joins TRBV20-1 to TRBJ2-5, with a possible D match to TRBD2 (5 bases). The CDR3 totals 13 residues. V was clipped by 5 bases and J by 1 base, with 11 bases between them. Per germline, CDR1 DFQATT and CDR2 SNEGSKA (reference sequence). The CDR3 loop is CSAARTGQETQYF. CDR3 in DNA: TGCAGTGCTGCCCGGACTGGCCAAGAGACCCAGTACTTC.

This chain's CDR3 is CASSLSLSGTTSYEQYF. CDR3 bases: TGTGCCAGCAGCTTAAGTCTATCCGGGACAACCTCCTACGAGCAGTACTTC. The chain uses TRBV7-8 and TRBJ2-7; maybe TRBD1 (6 bases). The CDR3 spans 17 residues. Trimming shortened V by 2 bases and J by 0 bases, and 17 bases separated the two germline ends. Germline loops: CDR1 SGHVS, CDR2 FQNEAQ.

The table lists this clonotype with many counts. The rearrangement uses TRBV7-9 and TRBJ1-1, with unresolved D. Germline CDR1 and CDR2: SEHNR and FQNEAQ (reference sequence). V lost 2 bases and J lost 0, with 7 bases in between. The CDR3 has 14 residues. The CDR3 loop reads CASSLHGMNTEAFF. The CDR3 region has the DNA TGTGCCAGCAGCTTACACGGGATGAACACTGAAGCTTTCTTT.

This clonotype was observed a handful of times. The chain is built from TRBV15 and TRBJ1-4; D gene unclear. Germline CDR1 LNHNV, CDR2 YYDKDF (reference sequence). The length of the CDR3 is 13 residues. Trimming took 1 base from V and 8 from J, leaving 8 bases between them. DNA of the CDR3: TGTGCCACCAGCAGAGCCGGGAGCGAAAAACTGTTTTTT. The encoded protein is CATSRAGSEKLFF.

This chain joins TRBV14 and TRBJ2-7; D unresolved. From germline, CDR1 is SGHDN and CDR2 FVKESK. The CDR3 has 13 residues. Trimming pared 1 base from V and 3 bases from J, leaving 7 bases between. CDR3 sequence reads: CASSQVQYYEQYF. The CDR3, as DNA: TGTGCCAGCAGCCAAGTGCAGTACTACGAGCAGTACTTC.

The genes are TRBV7-9 and TRBJ1-1, with D perhaps TRBD1 (5 bases). Trimming pared 5 bases from V and 0 bases from J, leaving 10 bases between. In germline, CDR1 is SEHNR, CDR2 FQNEAQ (reference sequence). CDR3 length: 14 residues. This chain's CDR3 is CASSRQTLNTEAFF. The CDR3 DNA is TGTGCCAGCAGCCGACAGACCCTGAACACTGAAGCTTTCTTT.

This clonotype was counted only a few times. V usage is TRBV11-3 and J usage is TRBJ2-2; 9 bases fit TRBD1. Trimming took 4 bases from V and 5 from J; bases not matched to a gene: 8. Germline CDR1 and CDR2: SGHNT and YENEEA. This CDR3 region has 16 residues. The CDR3 sequence is CASSSTTGGWTGELFF. CDR3 nucleotides: TGTGCCAGCAGCTCCACGACAGGGGGATGGACCGGGGAGCTGTTTTTT.

This clonotype came up a few times. The V call is TRBV20-1, the J call TRBJ2-2, with D uncertain. The germline V gene has CDR1 DFQATT and CDR2 SNEGSKA (reference sequence). Trimming removed 0 bases from V and 4 bases from J, with 12 bases in between. The CDR3 covers 15 residues. The CDR3 region has the DNA TGCAGTGCTAGAGATCCCCCCTCGGGCACCGGGGAGCTGTTTTTT. Translating it yields CSARDPPSGTGELFF.

At least ten counts were recorded for this clonotype. The V and J genes are TRBV12-3 or TRBV12-4 and TRBJ2-5; D remains unclear. V lost 9 bases, J lost 4 bases, and 9 bases lay in between. The CDR3 totals 11 residues. The CDR3 coding sequence is TGTGCCAGTGCACTCTTAGAGACCCAGTACTTC. As protein: CASALLETQYF.